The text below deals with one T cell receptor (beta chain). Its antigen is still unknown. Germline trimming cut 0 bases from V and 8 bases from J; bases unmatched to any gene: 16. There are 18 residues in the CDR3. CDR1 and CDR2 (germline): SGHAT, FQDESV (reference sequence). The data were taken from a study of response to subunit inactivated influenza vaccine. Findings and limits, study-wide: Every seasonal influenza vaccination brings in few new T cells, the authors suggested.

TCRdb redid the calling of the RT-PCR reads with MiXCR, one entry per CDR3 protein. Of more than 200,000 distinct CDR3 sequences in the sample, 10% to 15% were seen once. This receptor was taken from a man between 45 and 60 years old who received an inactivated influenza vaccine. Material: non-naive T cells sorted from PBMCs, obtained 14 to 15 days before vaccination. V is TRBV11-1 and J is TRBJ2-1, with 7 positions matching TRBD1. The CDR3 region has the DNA TGTGCCAGCAGCTTAGCCGCGGAGGCTGATGCCGGACAGGATGAGCAGTTCTTC. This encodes CASSLAAEADAGQDEQFF.